This T cell receptor (beta chain) came from a study of T cells in Graves' hyperthyroidism and ophthalmopathy. This clonotype was counted many times. Regions amplified from RNA transcripts were the TCR beta CDR3 regions. HTBI primers were the set used in a first-round RT-PCR of the TCR CDR3. Using its own MiXCR run on the multiplex PCR reads, TCRdb lists one record per CDR3 protein. The table has a few hundred thousand distinct CDR3 sequences, over 11% seen once. The CDR3 consists of 14 residues. Between the trimmed V and J ends, which lost 9 bases and 0 bases, there was a span of 11 bases. The receptor's source is a woman aged 30 to 39 with Graves' hyperthyroidism that later progressed to Graves' ophthalmopathy. Sequenced sample: blood. This chain links TRBV12-3 or TRBV12-4 with TRBJ2-2; D gene unclear. The CDR3 here is CASRPLSNTGELFF. DNA for the CDR3: TGTGCCAGTCGGCCGCTATCGAACACCGGGGAGCTGTTTTTT.